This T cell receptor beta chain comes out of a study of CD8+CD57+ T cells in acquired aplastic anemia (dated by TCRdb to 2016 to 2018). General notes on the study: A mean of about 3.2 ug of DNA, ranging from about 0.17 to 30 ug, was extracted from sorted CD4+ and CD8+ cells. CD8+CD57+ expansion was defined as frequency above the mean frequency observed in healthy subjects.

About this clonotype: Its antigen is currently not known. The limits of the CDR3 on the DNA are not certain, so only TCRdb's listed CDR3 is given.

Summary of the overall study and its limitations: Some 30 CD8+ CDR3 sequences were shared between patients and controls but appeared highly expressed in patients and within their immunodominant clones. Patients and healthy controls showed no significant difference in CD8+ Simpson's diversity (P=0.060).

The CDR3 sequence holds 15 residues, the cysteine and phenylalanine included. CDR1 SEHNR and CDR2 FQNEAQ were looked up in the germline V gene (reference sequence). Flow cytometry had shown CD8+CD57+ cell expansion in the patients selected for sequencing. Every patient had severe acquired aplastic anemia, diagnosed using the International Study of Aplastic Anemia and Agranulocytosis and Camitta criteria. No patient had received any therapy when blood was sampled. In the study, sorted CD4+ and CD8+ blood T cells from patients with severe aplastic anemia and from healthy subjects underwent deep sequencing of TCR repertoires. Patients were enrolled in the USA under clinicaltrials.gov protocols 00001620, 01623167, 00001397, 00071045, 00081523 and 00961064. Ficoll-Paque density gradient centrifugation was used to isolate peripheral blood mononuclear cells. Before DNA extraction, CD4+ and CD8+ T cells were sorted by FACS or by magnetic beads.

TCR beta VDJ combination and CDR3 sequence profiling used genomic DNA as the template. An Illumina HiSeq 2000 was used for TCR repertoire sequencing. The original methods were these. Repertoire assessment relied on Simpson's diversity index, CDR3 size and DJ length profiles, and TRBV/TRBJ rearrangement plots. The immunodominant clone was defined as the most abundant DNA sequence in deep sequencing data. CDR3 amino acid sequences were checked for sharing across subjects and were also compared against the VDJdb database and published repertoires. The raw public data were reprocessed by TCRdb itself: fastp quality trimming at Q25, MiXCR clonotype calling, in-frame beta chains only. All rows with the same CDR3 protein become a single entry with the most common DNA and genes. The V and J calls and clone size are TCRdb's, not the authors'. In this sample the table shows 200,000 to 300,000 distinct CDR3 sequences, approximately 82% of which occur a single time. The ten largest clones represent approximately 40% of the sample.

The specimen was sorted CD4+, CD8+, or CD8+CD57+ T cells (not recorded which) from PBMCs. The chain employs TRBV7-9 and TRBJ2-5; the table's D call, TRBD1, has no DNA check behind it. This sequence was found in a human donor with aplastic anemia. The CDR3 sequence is CASSLAPGALFFGYF.